Sequencing of this T cell receptor (beta chain) was carried out in a study of blood T cell repertoires in COVID-19. Assay: immunoSEQ multiplex PCR; the TCRdb copy retains only in-frame clones and omits some. The repertoire consists of 250,000 or so clones, with roughly 85% occurring once and the leading ten covering 10% to 11%. There are 13 residues in the CDR3. Germline V gives CDR1 MNHEY, CDR2 SMNVEV (reference sequence). The V and J ends lost 4 bases and 0 bases respectively, with 7 bases between them. This clonotype originated in a man between 25 and 39 years old who had recovered from COVID-19. Source material: PBMCs or T cells enriched from blood (not recorded which). The chain couples TRBV27 to TRBJ2-7; the D is unclear. CDR3 DNA: TGTGCCAGCAGTTCCTCGAGCTCCTACGAGCAGTACTTC. Translated: CASSSSSSYEQYF.